A single T cell receptor (beta chain) is shown here with its context. What it binds is not known. The germline V gene encodes CDR1 SGHDN and CDR2 FVKESK. The germline V and J ends were trimmed by 0 bases and 5 bases, with 10 bases remaining between them. This CDR3 is built from 14 residues. This sample is part of a study of identical twins. Regarding the study as a whole: Insertion counts were lower in abundant cord blood beta clonotypes, a trend that memory repertoires did not show.

TCRdb ran MiXCR on the 5' RACE reads and lists one entry per CDR3 protein. The table records some 690,000 distinct CDR3 sequences, approximately 21% of them present only once. The same data also went into a second study, on T cells expressing NK-cell markers. According to that study: About six donors showed dominant NKG2C+ clonotypes comprising roughly 1.0-7.5% of their CD8+ T cells. Expanded clones of NKG2C+ T cells had an unclear HCMV specificity.

The TCR originated in a woman aged 18-35 years in good health. This chain joins TRBV14 and TRBJ2-5; tentative D call: TRBD2 (5 bases). The sequenced sample was PBMCs. CDR3 residues: CASSQEEVRETQYF. In DNA, the CDR3 is TGTGCCAGCAGCCAAGAGGAGGTTAGGGAGACCCAGTACTTC.